The 30 T cell receptor beta chains reported below all come from one sample, sequenced in a study of Ad26.COV2.S vaccination and SARS-CoV-2 variants. The protocol was immunoSEQ multiplex PCR, while the TCRdb copy is restricted to in-frame clones and leaves out a portion. The sample records around 100,000 clones, roughly 85% being singletons. The specimen was peripheral blood, collected after recovery from COVID-19. The source is a human donor who had recovered from COVID-19.

The chain recombines TRBV19 with TRBJ2-3; possibly TRBD2 for D (6 bases). This CDR3 spans 13 amino acids. Looked up from germline, CDR1 is LNHDA and CDR2 is SQIVND (reference sequence). V was clipped by 7 bases and J by 4 bases, with 12 bases between them. This chain's CDR3 is CASTGTAADTQYF. The CDR3 DNA reads as TGTGCCAGTACCGGGACTGCTGCAGATACGCAGTATTTT.

The chain recombines TRBV7-9 with TRBJ2-1; TRBD1 matches 7 bases. V was pared by 5 bases and J by 7 bases, with 17 bases of the junction left unmatched. CDR3 length: 17 residues. The V gene's germline CDR1 is SEHNR and CDR2 FQNEAQ (reference sequence). For the CDR3, the DNA is TGTGCCAGCAGCACACACCGGGACAGCTTTGGTCAGAATGAGCAGTTCTTC. Translating it yields CASSTHRDSFGQNEQFF.

This sequence joins TRBV19 and TRBJ2-7; TRBD2 matches 8 bases. The length of the CDR3 is 14 residues. The J segment lost 3 bases and the V segment lost 4 bases, leaving 5 bases of the junction unmatched. From germline, CDR1 is LNHDA and CDR2 SQIVND (reference sequence). The CDR3 loop reads CASSTREGGYEQYF. In nucleotides, the CDR3 is TGTGCCAGTAGTACCCGGGAGGGCGGCTACGAGCAGTACTTC.

V usage is TRBV19 and J usage is TRBJ1-5; D call uncertain. CDR1 and CDR2 from the germline V gene are LNHDA and SQIVND (reference sequence). Trimming took 6 bases from V and 5 from J, leaving 14 bases between them. CDR3 size: 14 residues. The CDR3 region is CASRSYPLDQPQHF. CDR3 sequence (DNA): TGTGCCAGTAGATCTTACCCCTTGGATCAGCCCCAGCATTTT. Complete variable domain (other parts from reference TRBV19 and TRBJ1-5): DGGITQSPKYLFRKEGQNVTLSCEQNLNHDAMYWYRQDPGQGLRLIYYSQIVNDFQKGDIAEGYSVSREKKESFPLTVTSAQKNPTAFYLCASRSYPLDQPQHFGDGTRLSIL.

This chain uses TRBV12-3 or TRBV12-4 with TRBJ2-3, with D unresolved. Trimming took 11 bases from V and 11 from J, leaving 17 bases between them. The CDR3 runs 11 residues. CDR3 DNA: TGTGCCGTACATTCTAGTATGGGGCAGTATTTT. Translating gives CAVHSSMGQYF.

The genes are TRBV7-2 and TRBJ1-1; tentative D call: TRBD1 (6 bases). The CDR3 runs 16 residues. V dropped 5 bases and J dropped 5 bases, with 21 bases sitting between them. CDR1 and CDR2 from the germline V gene are SGHTA and FQGNSA. The CDR3 spells CASSPRQETAGTEAFF. In nucleotides, the CDR3 is TGTGCCAGCAGCCCACGACAGGAAACGGCGGGGACTGAAGCTTTCTTT.

This clone was counted between two and nine times. This specimen includes other DNA sequences encoding the same CDR3. The V and J genes are TRBV7-2 and TRBJ1-1, with no clear D. Trimming cost V 3 bases and J 2 bases, with 7 bases left between them. CDR1 is SGHTA, CDR2 FQGNSA, per germline. The CDR3 consists of 13 residues. CDR3 residues: CASSFSVNTEAFF. The DNA of the CDR3 is TGTGCCAGCAGCTTCTCAGTTAACACTGAAGCTTTCTTT. The variable domain in full, completed from reference TRBV7-2 and TRBJ1-1, reads GAGVSQSPSNKVTEKGKDVELRCDPISGHTALYWYRQSLGQGLEFLIYFQGNSAPDKSGLPSDRFSAERTGGSVSTLTIQRTQQEDSAVYLCASSFSVNTEAFFGQGTRLTVV.

This clone was seen a handful of times. The chain uses TRBV9 and TRBJ1-2, with D possibly matching TRBD1 (5 bases). The CDR3 is made up of 13 amino acids. Germline lookup yields CDR1 SGDLS and CDR2 YYNGEE. V was cut by 4 bases and J by 3 bases, with 10 bases left in between. The CDR3 loop is CASSSQGYYGYTF. CDR3 in DNA: TGTGCCAGCAGCTCTCAGGGCTACTATGGCTACACCTTC. Looking up the rest from reference TRBV9 and TRBJ1-2 gives the full variable domain: DSGVTQTPKHLITATGQRVTLRCSPRSGDLSVYWYQQSLDQGLQFLIQYYNGEERAKGNILERFSAQQFPDLHSELNLSSLELGDSALYFCASSSQGYYGYTFGSGTRLTVV.

This sequence joins TRBV27 and TRBJ1-6, with D unclear. The length of the CDR3 is 13 residues. Per the germline V gene, CDR1 is MNHEY and CDR2 is SMNVEV (reference sequence). V gave up 3 bases and J gave up 9 bases, with 9 bases separating them. The CDR3: CASSLIPGSPLHF. DNA of the CDR3: TGTGCCAGCAGTTTGATTCCCGGTTCACCCCTCCACTTT.

V is TRBV27 and J is TRBJ1-5, with 12 bases lining up with TRBD1. Looked up from germline, CDR1 is MNHEY and CDR2 is SMNVEV (reference sequence). The CDR3 has 14 amino acids. V shed 6 bases, J shed 7 bases, and the junction held 4 bases outside the gene matches. The DNA of the CDR3 is TGTGCCAGCAGAGGGACAGGGGGCAGCCAGCCCCAGCATTTT. It yields the protein CASRGTGGSQPQHF.

The J gene is TRBJ1-4, the V gene TRBV28, with 8 bases aligning to TRBD1. CDR3 size: 15 residues. V shed 5 bases, J shed 7 bases, and the junction held 9 bases outside the gene matches. The germline V gene has CDR1 MDHEN and CDR2 SYDVKM. CDR3 in DNA: TGTGCCAGCAGTACTCGGACAGGGAGGGTTGAAAAACTGTTTTTT. Its translation is CASSTRTGRVEKLFF.

The chain has TRBV6-6 and TRBJ2-2, with 7 bases aligning to TRBD2. The germline CDR1 and CDR2 sequences are MNHNY and SVGAGI (reference sequence). The CDR3 is 14 amino acids. The CDR3 DNA sequence: TGTGGCAATGCCGCGGGAGAGGTTACCGGGGAGCTGTTTTTT. It yields the protein CGNAAGEVTGELFF.

This clone has only one observation. The rearrangement links TRBV10-2 to TRBJ1-4; 7 positions match TRBD1. Germline CDR1 WSHSY, CDR2 SAAADI. CDR3 size: 17 residues. The V and J ends lost 7 bases and 1 base, in that order; junction bases with no gene match: 12. The CDR3: CASMVTGNWRTNEKLFF. The DNA of the CDR3 is TGCGCCAGCATGGTGACAGGGAATTGGAGAACTAATGAAAAACTGTTTTTT.

This chain joins TRBV29-1 and TRBJ2-7, with TRBD2 identical over 10 bases. This CDR3 region has 15 residues. J lost 2 bases, V lost 2 bases, and 6 bases had no gene match. Germline V lookup: CDR1 SQVTM, CDR2 ANQGSEA. In nucleotides, the CDR3 is TGCAGCGTTGAATTGAGCGGGAGGGGTACCTACGAGCAGTACTTC. Translating gives CSVELSGRGTYEQYF.

V is TRBV5-6 and J is TRBJ2-1, with D possibly TRBD1 on 6 matching bases. Germline values: CDR1 SGHDT, CDR2 YYEEEE. CDR3 size: 14 residues. Trimming removed 5 bases from V and 2 bases from J, with 11 bases in between. CDR3 sequence reads: CASSRRGTYNEQFF. CDR3 sequence (DNA): TGTGCCAGCAGTCGCAGGGGCACCTACAATGAGCAGTTCTTC.

This chain uses TRBV7-2 with TRBJ2-5; TRBD2 agrees at 9 bases. The CDR3 has 16 amino acids. The germline V gene encodes CDR1 SGHTA and CDR2 FQGNSA. After removal of 2 bases from V and 0 bases from J, the junction contained 4 bases not matched to a gene. The CDR3 spells CASSLSTSGYQETQYF. CDR3 coding DNA: TGTGCCAGCAGCTTAAGTACTAGCGGGTACCAAGAGACCCAGTACTTC. The variable domain in full, completed from reference TRBV7-2 and TRBJ2-5, reads GAGVSQSPSNKVTEKGKDVELRCDPISGHTALYWYRQSLGQGLEFLIYFQGNSAPDKSGLPSDRFSAERTGGSVSTLTIQRTQQEDSAVYLCASSLSTSGYQETQYFGPGTRLLVL.

The V call is TRBV30, the J call TRBJ2-7; perhaps D is TRBD1 or TRBD2 (6 bases each). V lost 4 bases to trimming and J lost 0 bases, with 19 bases between them. This CDR3 is built from 16 residues. Germline V gene lookup returns CDR1 GTSNPN and CDR2 SVGIG (reference sequence). CDR3 in amino acids: CAWIQGRTVVSYEQYF. The CDR3, as DNA: TGTGCCTGGATCCAAGGGAGGACAGTGGTCTCCTACGAGCAGTACTTC.

The rearrangement joins TRBV24-1 to TRBJ1-2; TRBD1 matches at 8 bases. V lost 7 bases to trimming and J lost 2 bases; unmatched junction nucleotides: 5. This CDR3 contains 14 residues. CDR1 is KGHDR, CDR2 SFDVKD, per germline. Written as DNA, the CDR3 is TGTGCCACCAGCTGGACAGGGCTAAACTATGGCTACACCTTC. Amino acid sequence: CATSWTGLNYGYTF.

The J gene is TRBJ2-3, the V gene TRBV2; maybe TRBD2 (5 bases). The V and J ends lost 11 bases and 6 bases respectively, with 18 bases between them. Germline CDR1 is SNHLY and CDR2 is FYNNEI. The CDR3 runs 13 residues. The CDR3 coding sequence is TGTGCCGGAAACTCGAATGGAGGCGATACGCAGTATTTT. It yields the protein CAGNSNGGDTQYF.

J is TRBJ2-5 and V is TRBV10-3; 8 nucleotides line up with TRBD2. With 10 bases clipped from V and 5 bases from J, the junction kept 15 bases outside the gene matches. CDR3 length equals 15 residues. The germline V gene has CDR1 ENHRY and CDR2 SYGVKD. The CDR3 DNA reads as TGTGCCACCGGGAGGGAGGTTCCAGAAGGGGAGACCCAGTACTTC. Translated, it gives CATGREVPEGETQYF.

The rearrangement links TRBV5-1 to TRBJ1-3, with 7 positions matching TRBD1. Looked up from germline, CDR1 is SGHRS and CDR2 is YFSETQ. The junction had 10 bases not matched to a gene; V was cut back by 4 bases and J by 0 bases. CDR3 length equals 17 residues. The CDR3 nucleotides read TGCGCCAGCAGCCACGGGACCGGGACAGCCTCTGGAAACACCATATATTTT. This codes for CASSHGTGTASGNTIYF.

The rearrangement joins TRBV4-3 to TRBJ1-6; D ambiguous. CDR3 size: 13 residues. Germline lookup yields CDR1 LGHNA and CDR2 YSLEER. Trimming pared 0 bases from V and 9 bases from J, leaving 6 bases between. The CDR3 sequence: CASSQDLSSPLHF. In DNA form, the CDR3 reads TGCGCCAGCAGCCAAGATCTGAGTTCACCCCTCCACTTT.

This clone was detected once. The gene calls are TRBV7-3 and TRBJ1-4, with 7 bases matching TRBD1. This CDR3 region has 15 residues. The ends lost 4 bases at V and 4 bases at J; junction bases unmatched: 6. Per germline, CDR1 SGHTA and CDR2 FQGTGA. The CDR3 region is CASSSDRRNNEKLFF. CDR3 DNA sequence: TGTGCCAGCAGCTCGGACAGGAGAAATAATGAAAAACTGTTTTTT.

This clone has only one observation. The chain links TRBV19 to TRBJ2-1; TRBD2 aligns across 14 bases. Germline CDR1 reads LNHDA; CDR2 reads SQIVND (reference sequence). The CDR3 spans 16 residues. The V segment lost 4 bases and the J segment 7 bases; nucleotides outside the gene matches: 6. This chain's CDR3 is CASSRTSGRPGNEQFF. The CDR3 DNA sequence: TGTGCCAGTAGTAGGACTAGCGGGAGGCCAGGAAATGAGCAGTTCTTC.

This clone was observed a handful of times. The chain employs TRBV11-2 and TRBJ1-4, with D possibly being TRBD1 (5 bases). V was pared by 1 base and J by 11 bases, with 14 bases between. This CDR3 has 14 amino acids. CDR1 and CDR2 (germline): SGHAT, FQNNGV. The CDR3 bases are TGTGCCAGCAGCTTAGCGCCGGGGCCGGGGAAACTGTTTTTT. It specifies CASSLAPGPGKLFF.

The chain is built from TRBV24-1 and TRBJ2-5; 8 nucleotides line up with TRBD1. The CDR3 is 14 residues long. With 11 bases clipped from V and 2 bases from J, the junction kept 9 bases outside the gene matches. CDR1 and CDR2 from the germline V gene are KGHDR and SFDVKD. CDR3 coding DNA: TGTGCCATCCGGACAGGGCCAATTCAAGAGACCCAGTACTTC. This sequence encodes CAIRTGPIQETQYF.

This rearrangement joins TRBV7-9 to TRBJ1-3; D might be TRBD1 (5 bases). The V gene lost 4 bases and the J gene lost 2 bases, with 18 bases spanning the gap. CDR1 and CDR2 from the germline V gene are SEHNR and FQNEAQ (reference sequence). CDR3 length equals 17 residues. In DNA, the CDR3 is TGTGCCAGCAGCTCCACGACCGAAGACAGCACTGGAAACACCATATATTTT. Translated, it gives CASSSTTEDSTGNTIYF.

The chain recombines TRBV19 with TRBJ2-3; D is possibly TRBD1 or TRBD2 (5 bases each). Germline V gene data show CDR1 as LNHDA and CDR2 as SQIVND (reference sequence). This CDR3 has 14 amino acids. With 5 bases removed from V and 2 bases from J, the gap between germline ends came to 11 bases. The CDR3: CASSEWGTTDTQYF. The CDR3 nucleotides read TGTGCCAGTAGTGAATGGGGGACCACAGATACGCAGTATTTT.

This chain joins TRBV6-1 and TRBJ2-5; weak D call: TRBD1 (5 bases). Germline values: CDR1 MNHNS, CDR2 SASEGT. The CDR3 consists of 15 residues. With 1 base removed from V and 2 bases from J, the gap between germline ends came to 11 bases. As DNA, the CDR3 is TGTGCCAGCAGTGAAGTAGCAGGGTCGCAAGAGACCCAGTACTTC. Its protein is CASSEVAGSQETQYF.

This clone was picked up a small number of times. The rearrangement uses TRBV4-2 and TRBJ2-3; no reliable D call. The CDR3 contains 16 residues. V was clipped by 0 bases and J by 1 base, with 11 bases between them. Germline V CDR1 and CDR2: LGHNA, YNFKEQ. The CDR3 loop reads CASSQESAPRTDTQYF. The CDR3 DNA reads TGTGCCAGCAGCCAAGAGTCAGCGCCGCGCACAGATACGCAGTATTTT.